These 8 T cell receptor beta chains were all obtained from the same sample, sequenced in a study of T cells in Graves' hyperthyroidism and ophthalmopathy. RNA transcripts provided the source from which TCR beta CDR3 regions were amplified. HTBI primers drove first-round RT-PCR of the TCR CDR3. One entry per CDR3 protein, called by TCRdb with MiXCR from the multiplex PCR reads. The repertoire holds about 480,000 distinct CDR3 sequences, with about 20% as singletons. The material sequenced was blood. Every receptor here comes from a woman in her seventies with Graves' ophthalmopathy.

A single count supports this clonotype. V gene TRBV14 combines with J gene TRBJ2-3; 7 positions agree with TRBD2. V shed 0 bases and J 4 bases; nucleotides not matched to a gene: 16. This CDR3 has 19 amino acids. Germline V gene sequence: CDR1 SGHDN, CDR2 FVKESK. This CDR3 is CASSQDRVEWEGPADTQYF. The CDR3 region has the DNA TGTGCCAGCAGCCAAGATCGGGTCGAGTGGGAGGGCCCTGCAGATACGCAGTATTTT.

This clonotype has more than one count but fewer than ten. The chain recombines TRBV5-1 with TRBJ2-3; tentatively, D is TRBD1 (5 bases). With 4 bases removed from V and 7 bases from J, the gap between germline ends came to 7 bases. There are 11 residues in the CDR3. Germline V CDR1 and CDR2: SGHRS, YFSETQ. CDR3 nucleotides: TGCGCCAGCAGCGGGGCTCATACGCAGTATTTT. This sequence encodes CASSGAHTQYF.

The chain couples TRBV6-1 to TRBJ1-1; D is undetermined. V was shortened by 7 bases and J by 3 bases, with 15 bases between the two germline ends. This CDR3 has 14 residues. Germline assignment: CDR1 MNHNS and CDR2 SASEGT. DNA for the CDR3: TGTGCCAGCACCCTCCCCCCCGAGGACACTGAAGCTTTCTTT. Translated: CASTLPPEDTEAFF.

The chain's CDR3 is CASSSGSGSNTGELFF. The CDR3 DNA is TGTGCCAGCAGTTCCGGTAGCGGGAGTAACACCGGGGAGCTGTTTTTT. The chain has TRBV6-9 and TRBJ2-2, with 9 bases lining up with TRBD2. This CDR3 comprises 16 residues. The germline V gene encodes CDR1 MNHGY and CDR2 SVAAGI. V was clipped by 4 bases and J by 2 bases; unmatched bases: 5.

The table lists this clonotype with many counts. V usage is TRBV28 and J usage is TRBJ1-2, with D hard to call. The CDR3 has 12 residues. V was trimmed by 10 bases and J by 2 bases, leaving 11 bases between them. The germline gives CDR1 MDHEN, CDR2 SYDVKM. The CDR3 is CATPGLNYGYTF. In nucleotides, the CDR3 is TGTGCCACTCCCGGTTTAAACTATGGCTACACCTTC.

The CDR3 region is CASSRQGASIEETQYF. The DNA for the CDR3 is TGTGCCAGCAGCCGACAGGGGGCTTCAATAGAAGAGACCCAGTACTTC. V gene TRBV7-2 combines with J gene TRBJ2-5, with 10 nucleotides matching TRBD1. Losses at the gene ends were 5 bases for V and 3 bases for J; bases not matched to a gene: 9. Germline V CDR1 and CDR2: SGHTA, FQGNSA. The CDR3 consists of 16 residues. Full variable domain (remainder filled in from reference TRBV7-2 and TRBJ2-5): GAGVSQSPSNKVTEKGKDVELRCDPISGHTALYWYRQSLGQGLEFLIYFQGNSAPDKSGLPSDRFSAERTGGSVSTLTIQRTQQEDSAVYLCASSRQGASIEETQYFGPGTRLLVL.

V usage is TRBV5-4 and J usage is TRBJ2-7; D might be TRBD1 or TRBD2, each matching 5 bases. CDR1 SGHNT and CDR2 YYREEE come from the germline V gene (reference sequence). V shed 0 bases and J shed 6 bases, with 13 bases lying between them. The CDR3 loop spans 14 amino acids. DNA of the CDR3: TGTGCCAGCAGCTTGGTAGGGGAAGGAGGCGAGCAGTACTTC. This gives the protein CASSLVGEGGEQYF. The variable domain in full, completed from reference TRBV5-4 and TRBJ2-7, reads ETGVTQSPTHLIKTRGQQVTLRCSSQSGHNTVSWYQQALGQGPQFIFQYYREEENGRGNFPPRFSGLQFPNYSSELNVNALELDDSALYLCASSLVGEGGEQYFGPGTRLTVT.

The chain couples TRBV7-8 to TRBJ1-5; possibly TRBD1 for D (5 bases). The V end lost 1 base, the J end lost 1 base, and 8 bases lay between the germline ends. This CDR3 is 15 amino acids long. Germline V gene data show CDR1 as SGHVS and CDR2 as FQNEAQ. CDR3 coding DNA: TGTGCCAGCAGCTTAGTGGGGGTCAGCAATCAGCCCCAGCATTTT. Residues: CASSLVGVSNQPQHF.